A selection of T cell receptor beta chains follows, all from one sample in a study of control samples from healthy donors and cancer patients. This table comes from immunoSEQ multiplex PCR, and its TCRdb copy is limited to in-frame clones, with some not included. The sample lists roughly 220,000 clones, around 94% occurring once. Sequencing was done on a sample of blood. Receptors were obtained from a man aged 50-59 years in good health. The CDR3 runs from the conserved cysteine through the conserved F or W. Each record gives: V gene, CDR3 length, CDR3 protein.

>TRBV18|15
CASSQNRDAGNTIYF
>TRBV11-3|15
CASSPNRGNTGELFF
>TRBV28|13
CASMEPNTGELFF
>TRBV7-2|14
CASSLTGANEKLFF
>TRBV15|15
CATSRDRALNEKLFF
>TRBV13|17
CASRKSTQGSRAYEQYF
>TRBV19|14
CASSIDRWSDGYTF
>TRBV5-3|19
CARSSFPCQRQDYNTEAFF
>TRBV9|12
CASSGNYRGAFF
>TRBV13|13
CASSFFSRSTQYF
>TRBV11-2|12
CASSRNRETQYF
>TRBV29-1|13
CSVDGRGRGGYTF
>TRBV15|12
CATSSVVPEAFF
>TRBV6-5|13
CASSYRKNTEAFF
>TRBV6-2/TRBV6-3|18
CASSSRQGDPSGANVLTF
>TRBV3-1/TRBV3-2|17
CASSTNRLAGVYNEQFF
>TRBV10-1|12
CASSERGNEQFF
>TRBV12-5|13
CASGLGTSDTQYF